Reported below is one TCR beta chain. Its cognate antigen is unknown. Looked up from germline, CDR1 is MGHRA and CDR2 is YSYEKL. V was pared by 4 bases and J by 5 bases, with 14 bases between. The CDR3 runs 14 residues. The PCR was carried out with 60 Vbeta primers and 13 Jbeta primers. Clones were read by immunoSEQ multiplex PCR, and TCRdb kept only the in-frame ones, dropping some. The data show 160,000 or so clones, approximately 80% seen once. The data derive from a study of cytomegalovirus exposure and HLA in healthy donors. Broader study findings: In a later analysis, a missense DCLRE1C variant was linked to TCR beta V- and J-gene trimming. TCR beta chains numbering approximately 150 were designated cytomegalovirus-associated.

This TCR derives from a woman in her thirties or forties in good health and CMV-seropositive. Sequences were obtained from PBMCs. The chain employs TRBV4-1 and TRBJ1-2; no clear D. The CDR3 sequence: CASSPMAGSYGYTF. The CDR3 region has the DNA TGCGCCAGCAGCCCCATGGCAGGTAGTTATGGCTACACCTTC.